This TCR beta chain emerged from a study of cytomegalovirus exposure and HLA in healthy donors. Study as a whole: Earlier findings included about 120 million unique TCR beta sequences obtained from 180 million or so T cells.

In the PCR, 60 Vbeta and 13 Jbeta primers were used. In the authors' methods: Tens of millions of unique TCR beta chains, 9 million to 11 million shared, were counted in a later analysis. Profiled with immunoSEQ multiplex PCR; TCRdb holds only in-frame clones, not every one. V, J and clone size reflect that table, while D and trimming were determined from the DNA. This table has about 69,000 clones, 68% appearing once. Every donor was a healthy person donating bone marrow. The CDR3 contains 12 residues. Trimming took 6 bases from V and 4 from J; bases not matched to a gene: 1. Germline lookup yields CDR1 SQVTM and CDR2 ANQGSEA. Broader study findings: The classifier reportedly diagnosed cytomegalovirus status with high specificity and sensitivity.

There are a few counts of this clone. The target antigen is unknown. This receptor was obtained from a woman aged 25 to 39 in good health and CMV-seronegative. V and J are TRBV29-1 and TRBJ2-5; TRBD2 agrees at 11 bases. Sequenced: PBMCs. The CDR3 reads CSVGLAVETQYF. The CDR3 nucleotides read TGCAGCGTGGGACTAGCGGTAGAGACCCAGTACTTC.